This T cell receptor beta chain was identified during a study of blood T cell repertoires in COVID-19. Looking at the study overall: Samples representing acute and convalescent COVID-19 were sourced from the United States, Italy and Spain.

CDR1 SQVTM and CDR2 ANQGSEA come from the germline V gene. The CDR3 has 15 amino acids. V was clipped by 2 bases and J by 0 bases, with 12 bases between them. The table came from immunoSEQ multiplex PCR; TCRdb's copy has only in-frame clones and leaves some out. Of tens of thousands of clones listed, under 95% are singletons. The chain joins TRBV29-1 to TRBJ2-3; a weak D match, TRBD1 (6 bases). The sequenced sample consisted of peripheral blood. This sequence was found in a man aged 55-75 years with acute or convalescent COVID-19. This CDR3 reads CSVEQGSASTDTQYF. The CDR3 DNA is TGCAGCGTTGAACAGGGGTCCGCTAGCACAGATACGCAGTATTTT.